Reported below is one T cell receptor (beta chain). One entry per CDR3 protein, called by TCRdb with MiXCR from the RT-PCR reads. In the table there are about 680,000 distinct CDR3 sequences, approximately 15% of which are singletons. There are 13 residues in the CDR3. Germline CDR1 and CDR2: SGHTA and FQGTGA. V lost 1 base to trimming and J lost 4 bases, with 7 bases between them. Sequencing was done on a sample of memory CD4+ T cells from blood. The rearrangement links TRBV7-3 to TRBJ2-5; D not certain. The sequence was obtained from a female donor in good health, serving as a healthy control. The CDR3 is CASSLIRSETQYF. CDR3 DNA sequence: TGTGCCAGCAGCTTAATACGGTCAGAGACCCAGTACTTC.